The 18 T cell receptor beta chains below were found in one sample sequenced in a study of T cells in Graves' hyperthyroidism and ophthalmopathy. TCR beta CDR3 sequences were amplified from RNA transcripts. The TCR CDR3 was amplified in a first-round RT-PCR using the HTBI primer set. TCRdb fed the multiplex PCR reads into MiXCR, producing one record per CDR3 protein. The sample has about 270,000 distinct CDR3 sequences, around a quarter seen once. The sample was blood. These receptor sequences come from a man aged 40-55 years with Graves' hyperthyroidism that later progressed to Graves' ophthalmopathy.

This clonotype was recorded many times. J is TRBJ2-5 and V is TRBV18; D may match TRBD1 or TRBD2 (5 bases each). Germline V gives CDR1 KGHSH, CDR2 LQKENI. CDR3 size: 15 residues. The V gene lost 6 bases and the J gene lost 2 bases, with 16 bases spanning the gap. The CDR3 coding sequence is TGTGCCAGCTCTCAGACTGGGGGTACACAAGAGACCCAGTACTTC. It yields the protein CASSQTGGTQETQYF.

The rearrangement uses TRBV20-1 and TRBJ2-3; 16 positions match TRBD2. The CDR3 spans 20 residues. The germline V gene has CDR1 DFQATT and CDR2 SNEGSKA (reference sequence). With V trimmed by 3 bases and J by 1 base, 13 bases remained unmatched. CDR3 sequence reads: CSASGTSRGLAGGGTDTQYF. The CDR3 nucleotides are TGCAGTGCTAGCGGTACCTCCCGGGGACTAGCGGGAGGGGGCACAGATACGCAGTATTTT.

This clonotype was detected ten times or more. The CDR3 sequence: CASSYAVNIQYF. The CDR3 DNA reads TGTGCCAGCAGTTATGCGGTAAACATTCAGTACTTC. The V gene is TRBV6-2 or TRBV6-3, the J gene TRBJ2-4; D unclear. The CDR3 totals 12 residues. Germline CDR1 reads MNHEY; CDR2 reads SVGEGT. Trimming cost V 3 bases and J 6 bases, with 6 bases left between them.

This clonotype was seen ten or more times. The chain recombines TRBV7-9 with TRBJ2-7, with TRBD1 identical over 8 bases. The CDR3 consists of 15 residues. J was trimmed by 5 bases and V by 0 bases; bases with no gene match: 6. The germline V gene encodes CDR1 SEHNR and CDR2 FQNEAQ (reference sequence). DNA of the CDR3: TGTGCCAGCAGCTTAGCCCGGACAGGGAAGCACGAGCAGTACTTC. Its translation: CASSLARTGKHEQYF.

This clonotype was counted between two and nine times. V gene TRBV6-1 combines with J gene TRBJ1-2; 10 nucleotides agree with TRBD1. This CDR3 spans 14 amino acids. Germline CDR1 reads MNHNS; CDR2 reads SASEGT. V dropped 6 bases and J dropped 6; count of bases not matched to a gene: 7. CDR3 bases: TGTGCCAGCAGAAACCTCGGGACAGGGGATGGCTACACCTTC. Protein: CASRNLGTGDGYTF.

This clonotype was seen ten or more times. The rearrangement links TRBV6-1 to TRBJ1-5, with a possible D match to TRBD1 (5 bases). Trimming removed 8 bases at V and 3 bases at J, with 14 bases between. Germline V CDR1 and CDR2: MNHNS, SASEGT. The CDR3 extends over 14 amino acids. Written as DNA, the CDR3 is TGTGCCAGCTGCGTCGGGGGAACCAATCAGCCCCAGCATTTT. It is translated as CASCVGGTNQPQHF.

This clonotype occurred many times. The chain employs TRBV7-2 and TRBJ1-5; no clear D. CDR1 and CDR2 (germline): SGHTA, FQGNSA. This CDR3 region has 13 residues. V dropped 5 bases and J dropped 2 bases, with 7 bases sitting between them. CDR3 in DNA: TGTGCCAGCAGCCCAAATCGCAATCAGCCCCAGCATTTT. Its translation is CASSPNRNQPQHF.

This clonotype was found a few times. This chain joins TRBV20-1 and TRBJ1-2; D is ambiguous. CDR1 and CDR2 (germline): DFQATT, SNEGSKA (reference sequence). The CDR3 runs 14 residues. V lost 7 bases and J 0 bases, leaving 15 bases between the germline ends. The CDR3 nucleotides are TGCAGTGTGCAGCTCCTAAATACTAACTATGGCTACACCTTC. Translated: CSVQLLNTNYGYTF.

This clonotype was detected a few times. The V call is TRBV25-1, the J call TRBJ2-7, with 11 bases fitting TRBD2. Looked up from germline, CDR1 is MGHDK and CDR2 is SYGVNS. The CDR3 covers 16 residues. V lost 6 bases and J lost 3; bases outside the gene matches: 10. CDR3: CASSGASGRWLYEQYF. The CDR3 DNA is TGTGCCAGCAGCGGCGCTAGCGGGAGGTGGCTCTACGAGCAGTACTTC.

The DNA of the CDR3 is TGTGCCAGCTCCGGGACTGGGGTTTGGGAGCAGTACTTC. Its protein product is CASSGTGVWEQYF. The chain combines TRBV27 with TRBJ2-7, with TRBD2 as a possible D gene (6 bases). V was pared by 8 bases and J by 7 bases, with 18 bases between. CDR1 and CDR2 (germline): MNHEY, SMNVEV (reference sequence). The CDR3 runs to 13 residues.

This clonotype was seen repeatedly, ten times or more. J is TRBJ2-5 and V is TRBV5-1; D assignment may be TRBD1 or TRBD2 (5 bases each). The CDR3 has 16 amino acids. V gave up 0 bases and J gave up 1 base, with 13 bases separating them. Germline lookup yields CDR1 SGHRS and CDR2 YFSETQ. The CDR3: CASSLAADGGQETQYF. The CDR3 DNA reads TGCGCCAGCAGCTTGGCAGCCGATGGGGGCCAAGAGACCCAGTACTTC.

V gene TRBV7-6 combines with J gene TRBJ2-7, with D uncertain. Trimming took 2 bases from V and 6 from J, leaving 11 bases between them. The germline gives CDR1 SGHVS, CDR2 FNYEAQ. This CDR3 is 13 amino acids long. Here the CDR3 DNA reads TGTGCCAGCAGCTTAAGCCATGAGGCCGAGCAGTACTTC. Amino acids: CASSLSHEAEQYF.

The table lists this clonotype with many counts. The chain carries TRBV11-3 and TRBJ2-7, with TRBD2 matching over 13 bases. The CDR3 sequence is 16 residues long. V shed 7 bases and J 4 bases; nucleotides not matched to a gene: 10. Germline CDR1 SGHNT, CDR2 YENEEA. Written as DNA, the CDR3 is TGTGCCAGCACCCAACCGGGACTAGCGGGAAGTTACGAGCAGTACTTC. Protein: CASTQPGLAGSYEQYF.

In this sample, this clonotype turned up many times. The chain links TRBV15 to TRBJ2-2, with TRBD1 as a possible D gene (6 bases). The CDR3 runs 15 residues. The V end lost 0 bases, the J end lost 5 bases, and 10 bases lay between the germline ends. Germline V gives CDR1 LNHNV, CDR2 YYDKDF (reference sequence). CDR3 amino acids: CATSRESQGTGELFF. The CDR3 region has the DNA TGTGCCACCAGCAGAGAATCCCAGGGGACCGGGGAGCTGTTTTTT.

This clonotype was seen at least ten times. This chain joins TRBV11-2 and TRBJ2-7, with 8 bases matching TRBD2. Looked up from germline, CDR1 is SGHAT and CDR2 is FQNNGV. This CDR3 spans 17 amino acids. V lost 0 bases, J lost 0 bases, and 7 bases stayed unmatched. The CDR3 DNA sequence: TGTGCCAGCAGCTTAGACTCTAGCGGGTCCTTCTCCTACGAGCAGTACTTC. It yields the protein CASSLDSSGSFSYEQYF.

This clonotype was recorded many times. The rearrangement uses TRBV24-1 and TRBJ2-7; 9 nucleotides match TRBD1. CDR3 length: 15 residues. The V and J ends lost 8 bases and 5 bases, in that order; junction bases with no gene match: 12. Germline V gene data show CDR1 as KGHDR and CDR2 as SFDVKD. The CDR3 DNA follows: TGTGCCACCATTCGGGACAGGGAATGGAGGGACGAGCAGTACTTC. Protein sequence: CATIRDREWRDEQYF.

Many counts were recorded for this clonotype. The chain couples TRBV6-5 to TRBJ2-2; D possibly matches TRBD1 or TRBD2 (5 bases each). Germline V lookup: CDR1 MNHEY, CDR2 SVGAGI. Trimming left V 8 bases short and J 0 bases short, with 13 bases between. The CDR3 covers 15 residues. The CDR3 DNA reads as TGTGCCAGCGATCCGGGGCACGCGAACACCGGGGAGCTGTTTTTT. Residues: CASDPGHANTGELFF.

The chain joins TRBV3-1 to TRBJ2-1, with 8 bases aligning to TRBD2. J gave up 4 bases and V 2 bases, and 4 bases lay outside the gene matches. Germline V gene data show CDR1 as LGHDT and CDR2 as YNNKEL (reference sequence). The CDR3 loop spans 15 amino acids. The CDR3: CASSQPGLGYNEQFF. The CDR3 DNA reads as TGTGCCAGCAGCCAACCGGGACTAGGGTACAATGAGCAGTTCTTC.